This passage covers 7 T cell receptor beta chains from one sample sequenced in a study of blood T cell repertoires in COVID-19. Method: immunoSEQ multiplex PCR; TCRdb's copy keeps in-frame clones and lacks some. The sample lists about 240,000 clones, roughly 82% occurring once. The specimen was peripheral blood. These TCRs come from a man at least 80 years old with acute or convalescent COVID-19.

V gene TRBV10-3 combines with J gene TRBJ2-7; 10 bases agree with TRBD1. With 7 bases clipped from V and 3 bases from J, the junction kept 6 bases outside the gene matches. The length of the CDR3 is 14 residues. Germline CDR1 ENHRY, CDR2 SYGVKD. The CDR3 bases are TGTGCCATCACCGGACAGGGGGTCTACTACGAGCAGTACTTC. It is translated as CAITGQGVYYEQYF.

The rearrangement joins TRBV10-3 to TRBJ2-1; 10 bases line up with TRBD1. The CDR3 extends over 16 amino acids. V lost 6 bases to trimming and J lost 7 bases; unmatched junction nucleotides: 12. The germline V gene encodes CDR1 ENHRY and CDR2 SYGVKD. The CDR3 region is CAISSGGDRGGNEQFF. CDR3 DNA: TGTGCCATCAGCTCGGGTGGGGACAGGGGAGGTAATGAGCAGTTCTTC.

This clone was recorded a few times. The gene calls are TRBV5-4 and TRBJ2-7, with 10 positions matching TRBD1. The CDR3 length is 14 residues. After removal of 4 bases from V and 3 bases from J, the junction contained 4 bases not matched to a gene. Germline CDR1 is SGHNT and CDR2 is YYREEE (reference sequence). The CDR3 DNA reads TGTGCCAGCAGCGTGGGACAGGGGAACTACGAGCAGTACTTC. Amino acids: CASSVGQGNYEQYF.

The CDR3 DNA reads as TGTGCCAGCTCACCACCTGGACTAGCGATAAACTCCTACAATGAGCAGTTCTTC. Translation: CASSPPGLAINSYNEQFF. This sequence joins TRBV18 and TRBJ2-1; 9 bases agree with TRBD2. The V segment lost 0 bases and the J segment 0 bases; nucleotides outside the gene matches: 6. This CDR3 region has 18 residues. Germline assignment: CDR1 KGHSH and CDR2 LQKENI.

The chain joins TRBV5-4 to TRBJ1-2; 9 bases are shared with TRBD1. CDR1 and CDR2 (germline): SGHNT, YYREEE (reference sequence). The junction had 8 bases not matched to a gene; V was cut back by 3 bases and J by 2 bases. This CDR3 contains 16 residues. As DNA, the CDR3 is TGTGCCAGCAGCTCCGGGACAGGGTCTTTAAACTATGGCTACACCTTC. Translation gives CASSSGTGSLNYGYTF.

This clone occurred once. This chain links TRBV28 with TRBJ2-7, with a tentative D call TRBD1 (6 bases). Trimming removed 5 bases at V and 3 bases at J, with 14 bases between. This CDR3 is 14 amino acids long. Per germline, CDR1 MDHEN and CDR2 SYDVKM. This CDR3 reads CASSLTGTIYEQYF. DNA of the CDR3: TGTGCCAGCAGTCTTACCGGGACAATCTACGAGCAGTACTTC.

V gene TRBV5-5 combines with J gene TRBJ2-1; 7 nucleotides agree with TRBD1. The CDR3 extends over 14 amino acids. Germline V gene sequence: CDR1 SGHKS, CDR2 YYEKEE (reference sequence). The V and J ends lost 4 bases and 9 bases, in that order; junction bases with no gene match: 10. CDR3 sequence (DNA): TGTGCCAGCAGCCCCGGACAGGTTAAGAGTGAGCAGTTCTTC. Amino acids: CASSPGQVKSEQFF.